Listed below are T cell receptor beta chains from one sample, sequenced in a study of beta chain features in type 1 diabetes. The method was immunoSEQ multiplex PCR; TCRdb's version includes in-frame clones alone and lacks a portion of them. The data hold more than 100,000 clones, with under 30% observed a single time. What was sequenced was central memory CD4+ T cells from blood. The receptor source for this set is a young woman with type 1 diabetes. The CDR3 runs from the conserved cysteine through the conserved F or W. D genes are given only for firm matches. A clone size is listed for some rows: how often the clone was seen (once, few, many), or a class if it is expanded.

CDR3	DNA	size	J	D	V
CASSLEPGQPQHF	TGCGCCAGCAGCTTGGAGCCGGGTCAGCCCCAGCATTTT	NA	TRBJ1-5	NA	TRBV5-1
CASSSGGPVKTQYF	TGTGCCAGCAGTTCGGGAGGCCCTGTAAAGACCCAGTACTTC	NA	TRBJ2-5	TRBD2	TRBV27
CASSVSGRVTGELFF	TGTGCCAGCAGCGTCAGCGGGAGGGTAACCGGGGAGCTGTTTTTT	NA	TRBJ2-2	TRBD2	TRBV9
CASSQDWHTQYF	TGTGCCAGCAGCCAAGATTGGCATACGCAGTATTTT	NA	TRBJ2-3	NA	TRBV14
CAWNREGVLVNSPLHF	TGTGCCTGGAATCGTGAAGGGGTGTTGGTAAATTCACCCCTCCACTTT	NA	TRBJ1-6	NA	TRBV30
CASSGTTGKYEAQYF	TGTGCCAGCAGCGGTACGACAGGGAAATATGAGGCGCAGTACTTC	NA	TRBJ2-7	TRBD1	TRBV4-2
CASTIDRGPGNTIYF	TGTGCCAGCACCATCGACAGGGGACCTGGAAACACCATATATTTT	NA	TRBJ1-3	TRBD1	TRBV6-1
CAGSGRAWETQYF	TGTGCCGGGAGCGGGAGGGCCTGGGAGACCCAGTACTTC	NA	TRBJ2-5	TRBD2	TRBV7-9
CAWSRTGAVYGYTF	TGTGCCTGGAGTCGAACAGGGGCCGTCTATGGCTACACCTTC	NA	TRBJ1-2	TRBD1	TRBV30
CSADRGRLSGANVLTF	TGCAGCGCGGACAGGGGGCGTCTTTCTGGGGCCAACGTCCTGACTTTC	NA	TRBJ2-6	TRBD1	TRBV29-1
CASSPWGQGSGELFF	TGTGCCAGCAGCCCCTGGGGACAGGGATCCGGGGAGCTGTTTTTT	NA	TRBJ2-2	TRBD1	TRBV7-9
CASSLRLAGTQYF	TGTGCCAGCAGTTTACGACTAGCGGGGACGCAGTATTTT	NA	TRBJ2-3	TRBD2	TRBV27
CASSFRALGGGPQHF	TGTGCCAGCAGTTTTAGGGCCCTCGGGGGGGGACCCCAGCATTTT	NA	TRBJ1-5	NA	TRBV27
CASGALQGPLGNVLTF	TGTGCCAGTGGGGCATTACAGGGGCCGCTAGGGAACGTCCTGACTTTC	few	TRBJ2-6	TRBD1	TRBV11-2
CASRHQGNTGELFF	TGTGCCAGCAGACACCAGGGGAACACCGGGGAGCTGTTTTTT	NA	TRBJ2-2	NA	TRBV6-5
CASSPQGGRSNQPQHF	TGTGCCAGCAGTCCTCAGGGAGGACGGAGCAATCAGCCCCAGCATTTT	NA	TRBJ1-5	NA	TRBV2
CASSSSTDTQYF	TGCGCCAGCAGTTCTAGCACAGATACGCAGTATTTT	NA	TRBJ2-3	NA	TRBV10-1
CASSQDRPSGYLTDTQYF	TGCGCCAGCAGCCAAGATCGTCCCAGCGGGTATCTCACAGATACGCAGTATTTT	NA	TRBJ2-3	NA	TRBV4-3
CASSEGRYSGANVLTF	TGTGCCAGCAGTGAGGGCCGCTACTCTGGGGCCAACGTCCTGACTTTC	few	TRBJ2-6	NA	TRBV2
CASSLSAGGLGEQYF	TGCGCCAGCAGCCTCTCGGCAGGGGGCCTCGGCGAGCAGTACTTC	few	TRBJ2-7	TRBD1	TRBV5-1
CASSSSLQNEQFF	TGTGCCAGCAGCTCGAGCCTACAGAATGAGCAGTTCTTC	NA	TRBJ2-1	NA	TRBV11-3
CAWSRTGGNEQFF	TGTGCCTGGAGTCGGACAGGGGGTAATGAGCAGTTCTTC	few	TRBJ2-1	TRBD1	TRBV30
CASSLGGQDGTQYF	TGTGCCAGCAGCTTAGGGGGACAGGACGGGACCCAGTACTTC	few	TRBJ2-5	TRBD1	TRBV7-2
CASSQEWTPAGNFHFQETQYF	TGCGCCAGCAGCCAAGAATGGACTCCGGCGGGGAATTTCCACTTCCAAGAGACCCAGTACTTC	few	TRBJ2-5	NA	TRBV4-1
CASSREGLAGKQYF	TGTGCCAGCTCTCGCGAGGGACTAGCGGGAAAGCAGTACTTC	NA	TRBJ2-7	TRBD2	TRBV18
CASSLARSMNTEAFF	TGTGCCAGCAGCTTAGCTAGGAGTATGAACACTGAAGCTTTCTTT	few	TRBJ1-1	NA	TRBV7-9
CASSQDAGRNTGELFF	TGCGCCAGCAGCCAAGACGCGGGGAGGAACACCGGGGAGCTGTTTTTT	few	TRBJ2-2	NA	TRBV4-3
CASPRREGVGTDTQYF	TGTGCCAGCCCACGCCGGGAGGGGGTGGGCACAGATACGCAGTATTTT	few	TRBJ2-3	TRBD2	TRBV7-9
CASSRRTGGRLYSNQPQHF	TGTGCCAGCAGCCGAAGGACAGGGGGGCGACTCTATAGCAATCAGCCCCAGCATTTT	NA	TRBJ1-5	NA	TRBV21-1
CASSLVAFNNEQFF	TGTGCCAGCAGCTTAGTAGCGTTTAACAATGAGCAGTTCTTC	NA	TRBJ2-1	NA	TRBV11-2
CASKRDIQETQYF	TGTGCCAGCAAGCGGGATATCCAAGAGACCCAGTACTTC	NA	TRBJ2-5	TRBD2	TRBV28
CASSLGTGILTDTQYF	TGTGCCAGCAGCTTGGGGACAGGGATACTAACAGATACGCAGTATTTT	few	TRBJ2-3	TRBD1	TRBV5-8
CASSLEGQVQAQYF	TGTGCCAGCAGCTTAGAGGGACAGGTTCAGGCCCAGTACTTC	few	TRBJ2-5	TRBD1	TRBV11-3
CASSDTLAVAYEQYF	TGTGCCAGCAGTGATACCCTAGCGGTCGCCTACGAGCAGTACTTC	NA	TRBJ2-7	TRBD2	TRBV2
CASSLTSSYNEQFF	TGTGCCAGCAGCTTAACTAGCTCCTACAATGAGCAGTTCTTC	NA	TRBJ2-1	NA	TRBV11-2
CAWNPLANYGYTF	TGTGCCTGGAATCCCCTAGCTAACTATGGCTACACCTTC	NA	TRBJ1-2	NA	TRBV30
CASSSRAGDTQYF	TGTGCCAGCAGCTCCAGAGCGGGAGATACGCAGTATTTT	NA	TRBJ2-3	NA	TRBV7-2
CSVEAGRGETQYF	TGCAGCGTTGAAGCCGGGAGAGGGGAGACCCAGTACTTC	NA	TRBJ2-5	NA	TRBV29-1
CASSPDGRETQYF	TGTGCCAGCAGTCCCGACGGGAGGGAGACCCAGTACTTC	NA	TRBJ2-5	TRBD2	TRBV28
CASRRQGQGEQYF	TGTGCCAGCAGGCGTCAGGGGCAGGGGGAGCAGTACTTC	NA	TRBJ2-7	NA	TRBV28
CASRPTGLAYEQYF	TGTGCCAGCAGGCCGACAGGGCTCGCCTACGAGCAGTACTTC	few	TRBJ2-7	TRBD1	TRBV28
CASSVETGDWNEQFF	TGTGCCAGCAGCGTAGAGACAGGGGATTGGAATGAGCAGTTCTTC	NA	TRBJ2-1	TRBD1	TRBV9
CASSLDGRDYNEQFF	TGTGCCAGCAGCTTAGACGGGAGAGACTACAATGAGCAGTTCTTC	few	TRBJ2-1	NA	TRBV7-2
CASSSTGITEAFF	TGTGCCAGCAGTTCGACAGGTATTACTGAAGCTTTCTTT	few	TRBJ1-1	NA	TRBV28
CASSRGGATDTQYF	TGCGCCAGCAGCAGGGGGGGGGCTACAGATACGCAGTATTTT	few	TRBJ2-3	NA	TRBV5-1
CASSLGRSNYNEQFF	TGTGCCAGCAGCTTAGGGCGGAGTAACTACAATGAGCAGTTCTTC	few	TRBJ2-1	NA	TRBV11-2
CASSEIGGQYYGYTF	TGTGCCAGCAGTGAAATCGGAGGACAGTACTATGGCTACACCTTC	NA	TRBJ1-2	NA	TRBV2
CASSLTGADTQYF	TGTGCCAGCAGCTTGACAGGAGCGGATACGCAGTATTTT	few	TRBJ2-3	NA	TRBV5-4
CASSISRENEQFF	TGTGCCAGTAGTATTTCGCGGGAGAATGAGCAGTTCTTC	NA	TRBJ2-1	TRBD2	TRBV19
CASSPHRGDGYTF	TGTGCCAGCAGCCCACACAGGGGAGATGGCTACACCTTC	NA	TRBJ1-2	TRBD1	TRBV27
CASSQDRDSDYYEQYF	TGCGCCAGCAGCCAAGATCGGGACTCAGACTACTACGAGCAGTACTTC	NA	TRBJ2-7	NA	TRBV4-1
CASSQDIGGRTEAFF	TGCGCCAGCAGCCAAGATATTGGGGGCCGGACTGAAGCTTTCTTT	many	TRBJ1-1	NA	TRBV4-3
CASSTPGLLYEQYF	TGTGCCAGTAGTACACCGGGACTACTGTACGAGCAGTACTTC	NA	TRBJ2-7	TRBD2	TRBV19
CASSSHESDRGEGGYTF	TGCGCCAGCAGCTCTCACGAGTCGGACAGGGGCGAGGGGGGCTACACCTTC	NA	TRBJ1-2	TRBD1	TRBV5-1
CASSLGDRHTGELFF	TGCGCCAGCAGCTTGGGGGACAGACACACCGGGGAGCTGTTTTTT	few	TRBJ2-2	TRBD1	TRBV5-1
CSVDRQGVNNEQFF	TGCAGCGTTGATCGACAGGGGGTTAATAATGAGCAGTTCTTC	NA	TRBJ2-1	TRBD1	TRBV29-1
CASSLAGGPYEQFF	TGTGCCAGCAGTTTAGCGGGAGGGCCCTATGAGCAGTTCTTC	few	TRBJ2-1	TRBD2	TRBV28